The 14 T cell receptor beta chains given below trace back to one sample, sequenced in a study of T-cell reconstitution after alpha-beta-depleted transplantation in children. Unique molecular identifiers were incorporated during preparation of the TCRbeta library. In TCRdb, the PCR reads were re-called with MiXCR into one record per CDR3 protein. The sample shows hundreds of thousands of distinct CDR3 sequences, 9.9% of them seen only once. This specimen consisted of PBMCs from the stem cell graft donor, obtained from the stem cell graft. These TCRs come from a human donor who donated a stem cell graft to a child with SCID.

This clonotype was counted at least ten times. V is TRBV5-1 and J is TRBJ2-7; possible D gene TRBD1, 5 bases. Trimming removed 4 bases at V and 6 bases at J, with 8 bases between. The CDR3 contains 11 residues. The germline V gene has CDR1 SGHRS and CDR2 YFSETQ. The CDR3 is CASSTQGEQYF. The DNA for the CDR3 is TGCGCCAGCAGCACCCAGGGCGAGCAGTACTTC.

This rearrangement joins TRBV20-1 to TRBJ2-3; D perhaps matches TRBD2 (6 bases). The CDR3 runs to 14 residues. V lost 5 bases, J lost 7 bases, and 19 bases lay in between. Germline values: CDR1 DFQATT, CDR2 SNEGSKA (reference sequence). This CDR3 is CSAGVPRGMYTQYF. For the CDR3, the DNA is TGCAGTGCTGGGGTCCCCCGGGGGATGTATACGCAGTATTTT.

This clonotype turned up a few times. The chain links TRBV20-1 to TRBJ1-1; D gene ambiguous. Germline CDR1 DFQATT, CDR2 SNEGSKA (reference sequence). This CDR3 has 13 amino acids. The ends were cut back, 1 base at V and 11 bases at J, with 17 bases in the middle. As DNA, the CDR3 is TGCAGTGCTAGAGTAGAGGTCTCGGGGAAGGCTTTCTTT. Encoded protein: CSARVEVSGKAFF.

The chain recombines TRBV20-1 with TRBJ2-2; no reliable D call. This CDR3 region has 15 residues. Trimming left V 0 bases short and J 2 bases short, with 10 bases between. Germline CDR1 DFQATT, CDR2 SNEGSKA (reference sequence). CDR3 sequence (DNA): TGCAGTGCTAGAGATCTTACTGGCAACACCGGGGAGCTGTTTTTT. Translated, it gives CSARDLTGNTGELFF.

This clonotype came up many times. The chain combines TRBV12-3 or TRBV12-4 with TRBJ2-7; possibly TRBD1 for D (6 bases). The germline V and J ends were trimmed by 8 bases and 2 bases, with 7 bases remaining between them. The CDR3 runs to 11 residues. The CDR3 region has the DNA TGTGCCAGCGGACAGACCTACGAGCAGTACTTC. It translates to CASGQTYEQYF.

The sample holds many counts of this clonotype. The V gene is TRBV20-1, the J gene TRBJ1-1; no clear D gene. The CDR3 covers 12 residues. Per the germline V gene, CDR1 is DFQATT and CDR2 is SNEGSKA (reference sequence). V was trimmed by 4 bases and J by 8 bases, leaving 14 bases between them. CDR3 nucleotides: TGCAGTGCTATTAATAATGCCCTGGAAGCTTTCTTT. Its protein is CSAINNALEAFF.

This clonotype has only a few counts. The chain uses TRBV7-9 and TRBJ1-4; weak D call: TRBD1 (6 bases). The CDR3 consists of 18 residues. V lost 0 bases and J lost 0, with 14 bases in between. In germline, CDR1 is SEHNR, CDR2 FQNEAQ (reference sequence). CDR3 in amino acids: CASSLAGGSEATNEKLFF. CDR3 in DNA: TGTGCCAGCAGCTTAGCCGGGGGCTCTGAAGCAACTAATGAAAAACTGTTTTTT.

This clonotype showed up just a few times. The J gene is TRBJ2-7, the V gene TRBV5-1; D possibly corresponds to TRBD2 (6 bases). CDR3 length: 14 residues. Trimming removed 1 base at V and 2 bases at J, with 10 bases between. CDR1 and CDR2 (germline): SGHRS, YFSETQ. CDR3 region: CASSLISGAYEQYF. CDR3 bases: TGCGCCAGCAGCTTGATATCGGGGGCCTACGAGCAGTACTTC.

The V and J genes are TRBV3-1 and TRBJ1-1, with D unclear. Germline V gives CDR1 LGHDT, CDR2 YNNKEL (reference sequence). With 2 bases removed from V and 1 base from J, the gap between germline ends came to 5 bases. CDR3 size: 13 residues. Written as DNA, the CDR3 is TGTGCCAGCAGCCAATACCCGAACACTGAAGCTTTCTTT. Its translation is CASSQYPNTEAFF.

This clonotype showed up many times. This sequence joins TRBV3-1 and TRBJ1-2; D call uncertain. V lost 2 bases, J lost 2 bases, and 12 bases lay in between. The germline gives CDR1 LGHDT, CDR2 YNNKEL (reference sequence). This CDR3 has 15 amino acids. The CDR3 nucleotides are TGTGCCAGCAGCCAATCTCTGACACCCAACTATGGCTACACCTTC. Translation gives CASSQSLTPNYGYTF.

This clonotype was seen more than once but under ten times. V gene TRBV4-1 combines with J gene TRBJ1-4; D is perhaps TRBD1 (5 bases). Germline V CDR1 and CDR2: MGHRA, YSYEKL. V was shortened by 3 bases and J by 10 bases, with 15 bases between the two germline ends. CDR3 size: 14 residues. The CDR3, as DNA: TGCGCCAGCAGCCAGACGACAGTGGCGGGAAAACTGTTTTTT. Translated: CASSQTTVAGKLFF.

This clonotype was detected a few times. This chain connects TRBV27 to TRBJ2-1; 8 nucleotides match TRBD2. Germline V gives CDR1 MNHEY, CDR2 SMNVEV (reference sequence). This CDR3 spans 15 amino acids. J gave up 8 bases and V 4 bases, and 10 bases lay outside the gene matches. The chain's CDR3 is CASSSTGLARDEQFF. In nucleotides, the CDR3 is TGTGCCAGCAGTTCAACCGGACTAGCACGGGATGAGCAGTTCTTC.

The chain employs TRBV19 and TRBJ2-2, with D perhaps TRBD2 (6 bases). Germline lookup yields CDR1 LNHDA and CDR2 SQIVND (reference sequence). V gave up 6 bases and J gave up 5 bases, with 13 bases separating them. CDR3 length: 14 residues. The CDR3 here is CASSGRGTTGELFF. The DNA of the CDR3 is TGTGCCAGTAGCGGTAGAGGGACTACCGGGGAGCTGTTTTTT.

This clonotype has ten or more counts. The V call is TRBV5-5, the J call TRBJ2-5; D is undetermined. CDR3 length: 14 amino acids. Per the germline V gene, CDR1 is SGHKS and CDR2 is YYEKEE (reference sequence). Trimming pared 4 bases from V and 0 bases from J, leaving 10 bases between. In DNA form, the CDR3 reads TGTGCCAGCAGCGAAAATACGAACCAAGAGACCCAGTACTTC. It is translated as CASSENTNQETQYF.